The rows below give T cell receptor beta chains drawn from one sample of a study of early T cells in non-severe SARS-CoV-2 infection. TCRdb reanalysed the 5' RACE reads using MiXCR and keeps one entry per CDR3 protein. Of 75,000 to 80,000 distinct CDR3 sequences listed, roughly 12% are singletons. The input for sequencing was whole blood, taken at baseline. The source is an adult who was a healthcare worker with PCR-confirmed SARS-CoV-2 infection or an uninfected control (not recorded which). Each CDR3 is given with its conserved first and last residue. A D gene is named only where the DNA matches it firmly. Only part of the rows carry a size: once, few, many, or a class if the clone is expanded.

D gene,clone size,J gene,V gene,CDR3 protein,CDR3 DNA
TRBD1,-,TRBJ2-3,TRBV6-2/TRBV6-3,CASYRSGTGGDTQYF,TGTGCCAGCTACCGCTCCGGGACAGGGGGTGATACGCAGTATTTT
-,-,TRBJ2-1,TRBV4-1,CASSQPGPRRNEQFF,TGCGCCAGCAGCCAACCTGGGCCTCGGCGCAATGAGCAGTTCTTC
-,-,TRBJ2-5,TRBV11-2,CASSLYLRGMEETQYF,TGTGCCAGCAGCCTATATCTTAGGGGTATGGAAGAGACCCAGTACTTC
-,-,TRBJ1-1,TRBV9,CASSLDSTVYITEAFF,TGTGCCAGCAGCCTTGACTCGACCGTATACATCACTGAAGCTTTCTTT
-,-,TRBJ2-3,TRBV2,CASPGVDTDTQYF,TGTGCCAGCCCCGGGGTAGACACAGATACGCAGTATTTT
TRBD1,many,TRBJ2-7,TRBV28,CASSSGGSSYEQYF,TGTGCCAGCAGCTCAGGGGGCAGCTCCTACGAGCAGTACTTC
TRBD2,many,TRBJ2-1,TRBV7-7,CASSGSSGGAAEQFF,TGTGCCAGCAGCGGCTCTAGCGGGGGGGCCGCCGAGCAGTTCTTC
TRBD1,many,TRBJ1-6,TRBV9,CASSVGTGGNSPLHF,TGTGCCAGCAGCGTAGGGACAGGGGGTAATTCACCCCTCCACTTT
-,many,TRBJ1-1,TRBV11-1,CASSLAGWDTEAFF,TGTGCCAGCAGCTTAGCAGGTTGGGACACTGAAGCTTTCTTT
-,few,TRBJ1-3,TRBV12-5,CASGLQGSQGSGNTIYF,TGTGCTAGTGGTTTGCAGGGTTCCCAAGGCTCTGGAAACACCATATATTTT
-,many,TRBJ1-5,TRBV12-3/TRBV12-4,CASSDTQGNQPQHF,TGTGCCAGCAGTGATACCCAGGGAAATCAGCCCCAGCATTTT
-,-,TRBJ1-6,TRBV12-3/TRBV12-4,CASRQRALGNSPLHF,TGTGCCAGCAGGCAACGGGCCCTAGGGAATTCACCCCTCCACTTT
-,few,TRBJ1-3,TRBV20-1,CSAGTRGSGNTIYF,TGCAGTGCTGGTACTAGGGGGTCTGGAAACACCATATATTTT
-,many,TRBJ2-1,TRBV4-3,CASSASLAYNEQFF,TGCGCCAGCAGCGCTAGCTTGGCCTACAATGAGCAGTTCTTC
-,-,TRBJ2-7,TRBV3-1,CASSHRTVHEQYF,TGTGCCAGCAGCCATCGGACGGTCCACGAGCAGTACTTC
-,few,TRBJ1-6,TRBV25-1,CASTQGGNSPLHF,TGTGCCAGCACCCAGGGAGGTAATTCACCCCTCCACTTT
-,many,TRBJ1-1,TRBV27,CASSLTGSGTEAFF,TGTGCCAGCAGCCTAACAGGTTCCGGCACTGAAGCTTTCTTT
-,-,TRBJ2-6,TRBV12-3/TRBV12-4,CASSLGSTGANVLTF,TGTGCCAGCAGTTTAGGCAGTACCGGGGCCAACGTCCTGACTTTC
-,few,TRBJ1-1,TRBV29-1,CSARQPGRTEAFF,TGCAGCGCCCGACAGCCCGGTAGGACTGAAGCTTTCTTT
-,many,TRBJ2-5,TRBV20-1,CSARDFGEQYF,TGCAGTGCTAGAGATTTCGGGGAGCAGTACTTC
-,-,TRBJ1-2,TRBV14,CASSQDLTASYGYTF,TGTGCCAGCAGCCAAGATCTTACAGCCTCCTATGGCTACACCTTC
-,few,TRBJ1-4,TRBV11-2,CASSLGGSSEKLFF,TGTGCCAGCAGCTTAGGAGGGAGTTCTGAAAAACTGTTTTTT
-,few,TRBJ2-2,TRBV6-6,CASNLGNTGELFF,TGTGCCAGCAACCTGGGGAACACCGGGGAGCTGTTTTTT
TRBD1,few,TRBJ1-6,TRBV6-6,CASSVGTGRNSPLHF,TGTGCCAGCAGTGTCGGGACAGGGCGCAATTCACCCCTCCACTTT
-,many,TRBJ2-5,TRBV28,CASSLRLPETQYF,TGTGCCAGCAGTTTACGACTTCCCGAGACCCAGTACTTC
-,few,TRBJ1-1,TRBV20-1,CSARDKPEGTEAFF,TGCAGTGCTAGAGATAAGCCTGAGGGCACTGAAGCTTTCTTT
-,-,TRBJ1-2,TRBV29-1,CSVSLDGYTF,TGCAGCGTTTCTCTAGATGGCTACACCTTC
TRBD1,-,TRBJ1-2,TRBV6-1,CASSRSRDRDQAF,TGTGCCAGCAGTCGGTCCCGGGACAGGGATCAGGCCTTC
TRBD1,few,TRBJ2-1,TRBV12-3/TRBV12-4,CASSQRQGNEQFF,TGTGCCAGCAGTCAACGACAGGGAAATGAGCAGTTCTTC
TRBD1,many,TRBJ1-2,TRBV6-5,CASSYSRRGLDGYTF,TGTGCCAGCAGTTATTCTCGCAGGGGGCTCGATGGCTACACCTTC
-,many,TRBJ1-1,TRBV6-2/TRBV6-3,CASSPTFGNTEAFF,TGTGCCAGCAGCCCAACGTTCGGTAACACTGAAGCTTTCTTT
-,few,TRBJ1-3,TRBV7-6,CASSQARASGNTIYF,TGTGCCAGCAGCCAGGCCAGGGCCTCTGGAAACACCATATATTTT
TRBD2,many,TRBJ2-5,TRBV6-6,CASAQPTSGVTETQYF,TGTGCCAGCGCCCAGCCGACTAGCGGGGTAACGGAGACCCAGTACTTC
TRBD2,many,TRBJ2-5,TRBV12-3/TRBV12-4,CATGLAGGQETQYF,TGTGCCACCGGACTAGCGGGGGGCCAAGAGACCCAGTACTTC
-,-,TRBJ1-1,TRBV6-6,CASSSTGQNTEAFF,TGTGCCAGCAGTAGCACCGGACAGAACACTGAAGCTTTCTTT
-,few,TRBJ1-1,TRBV11-2,CASSLSSYTEAFF,TGTGCCAGCAGCTTAAGTTCGTACACTGAAGCTTTCTTT
-,-,TRBJ2-5,TRBV29-1,CSVESSRGETQYF,TGCAGCGTTGAAAGTTCCAGGGGTGAGACCCAGTACTTC
-,-,TRBJ2-5,TRBV3-1,CASSQDRGGETQYF,TGTGCCAGCAGCCAAGACAGGGGGGGCGAGACCCAGTACTTC
TRBD1,-,TRBJ1-4,TRBV7-2,CASSLDRGDEKLFF,TGTGCCAGCAGCTTAGACAGGGGGGATGAAAAACTGTTTTTT
-,-,TRBJ2-3,TRBV29-1,CSVESGTDTQYF,TGCAGCGTTGAGAGCGGCACAGATACGCAGTATTTT
-,-,TRBJ2-1,TRBV2,CASSESGLNNEQFF,TGTGCCAGCAGTGAAAGCGGACTGAACAATGAGCAGTTCTTC
-,-,TRBJ1-3,TRBV28,CASSPAQAGNTIYF,TGTGCCAGCAGTCCCGCGCAGGCTGGAAACACCATATATTTT